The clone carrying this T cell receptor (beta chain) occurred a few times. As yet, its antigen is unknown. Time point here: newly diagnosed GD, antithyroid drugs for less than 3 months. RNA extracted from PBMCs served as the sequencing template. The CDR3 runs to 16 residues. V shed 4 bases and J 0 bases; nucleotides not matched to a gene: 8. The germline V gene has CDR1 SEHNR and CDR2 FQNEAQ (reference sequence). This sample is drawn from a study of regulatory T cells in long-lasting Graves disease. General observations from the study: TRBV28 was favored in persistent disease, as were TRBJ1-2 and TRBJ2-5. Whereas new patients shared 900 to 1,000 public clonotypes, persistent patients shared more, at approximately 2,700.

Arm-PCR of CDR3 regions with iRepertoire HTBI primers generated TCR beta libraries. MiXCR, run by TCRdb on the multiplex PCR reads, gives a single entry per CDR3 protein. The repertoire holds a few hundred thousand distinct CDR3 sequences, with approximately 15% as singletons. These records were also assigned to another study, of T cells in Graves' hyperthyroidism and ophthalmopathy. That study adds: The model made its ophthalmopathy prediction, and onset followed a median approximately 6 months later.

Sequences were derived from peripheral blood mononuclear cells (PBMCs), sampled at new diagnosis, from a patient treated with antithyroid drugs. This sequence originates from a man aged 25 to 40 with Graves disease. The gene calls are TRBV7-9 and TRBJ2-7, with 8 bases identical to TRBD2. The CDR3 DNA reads TGTGCCAGCAGCTCTAGCGGGCGGGCGAGCTCCTACGAGCAGTACTTC. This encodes CASSSSGRASSYEQYF.